Each of the 15 T cell receptor beta chains below was sequenced from the same sample in a study of beta chain features in type 1 diabetes. cDNA synthesis used the whole RNA isolate, giving expressed TCRB sequences. The repertoire was sequenced with immunoSEQ multiplex PCR; TCRdb's copy has only in-frame clones and lacks some. The sample has 430,000 or so clones, approximately 10% seen once; the top ten hold over 0.04%. The specimen was naive CD4+ T cells from blood. All receptors come from a woman aged 18 to 35 in good health.

The chain recombines TRBV5-1 with TRBJ2-2; D is unclear. Germline CDR1 is SGHRS and CDR2 is YFSETQ. Deletions cut 0 bases from V and 1 base from J, with 7 bases between. This CDR3 is built from 15 residues. In DNA, the CDR3 is TGCGCCAGCAGCTTGGGTGACATGAACACCGGGGAGCTGTTTTTT. As protein: CASSLGDMNTGELFF.

This clone was counted at least ten times. The same CDR3 can be traced to other DNA sequences in this sample. This chain joins TRBV14 and TRBJ2-5, with D uncertain. Trimming cost V 1 base and J 5 bases, with 2 bases left between them. CDR1 is SGHDN and CDR2 is FVKESK in the germline V gene. CDR3 length: 11 residues. Here the CDR3 reads CASSQAETQYF. CDR3 DNA sequence: TGTGCCAGCAGCCAAGCGGAGACCCAGTACTTC.

As concerns this clone: The sample contains more than one DNA sequence encoding this CDR3. The genes are TRBV9 and TRBJ2-3; weak D call: TRBD1 (5 bases). The V gene's germline CDR1 is SGDLS and CDR2 YYNGEE. V dropped 2 bases and J dropped 6 bases, with 13 bases sitting between them. The CDR3 consists of 14 residues. The CDR3 DNA reads TGTGCCAGCAGCGTTGGGCAGGGAAGGGATACGCAGTATTTT. Translated: CASSVGQGRDTQYF.

This clone appeared a few times. The CDR3 protein is CSATIYNEQFF. The CDR3 DNA follows: TGCAGTGCTACAATTTACAATGAGCAGTTCTTC. The chain carries TRBV20-1 and TRBJ2-1; D unclear. With 4 bases removed from V and 4 bases from J, the gap between germline ends came to 5 bases. CDR3 length: 11 amino acids. Germline assignment: CDR1 DFQATT and CDR2 SNEGSKA (reference sequence).

The V and J genes are TRBV7-9 and TRBJ2-1; a weak D match, TRBD2 (5 bases). V was cut by 6 bases and J by 0 bases, with 15 bases left in between. This CDR3 contains 16 residues. Germline V gene lookup returns CDR1 SEHNR and CDR2 FQNEAQ (reference sequence). The CDR3 bases are TGTGCCAGCAGTACTTATCGGGGTTCCTCCTACAATGAGCAGTTCTTC. It yields the protein CASSTYRGSSYNEQFF.

This chain connects TRBV29-1 to TRBJ2-3, with TRBD1 matching 7 bases. Germline loops: CDR1 SQVTM, CDR2 ANQGSEA. The V gene end was trimmed by 7 bases and the J gene end by 10 bases; junction bases not matched to a gene: 17. CDR3 length: 14 residues. This CDR3 is CSARTGRTRSAQYF. CDR3 DNA sequence: TGCAGCGCTAGGACAGGACGTACCAGGTCGGCGCAGTATTTT.

This chain links TRBV7-9 with TRBJ1-1; D gene uncertain. Looked up from germline, CDR1 is SEHNR and CDR2 is FQNEAQ (reference sequence). V dropped 5 bases and J dropped 2 bases, with 3 bases sitting between them. The CDR3 has 11 amino acids. Written as DNA, the CDR3 is TGTGCCAGCAGCATAAACACTGAAGCTTTCTTT. It is translated as CASSINTEAFF.

This clone has only a few counts. The chain links TRBV5-1 to TRBJ2-6; 7 bases map to TRBD1. The CDR3 consists of 16 residues. CDR1 SGHRS and CDR2 YFSETQ come from the germline V gene. V dropped 4 bases and J dropped 0; count of bases not matched to a gene: 4. In DNA form, the CDR3 reads TGCGCCAGCAGCACGGGACAGACCTCTGGGGCCAACGTCCTGACTTTC. Translation: CASSTGQTSGANVLTF.

There are a few counts of this clone. A read error may produce the germline difference seen at one junction end. This rearrangement joins TRBV7-2 to TRBJ2-1; 12 bases are a match to TRBD2. Per the germline V gene, CDR1 is SGHTA and CDR2 is FQGNSA. The CDR3 length is 16 residues. CDR3 sequence reads: CASSLAGGPSYNEQFF. The CDR3 nucleotides read TGTGCCAGCAGCCTAGCGGGAGGGCCCTCCTACAATGAGCAGTTCTTC.

This chain links TRBV29-1 with TRBJ1-1, with D perhaps matching TRBD1 (6 bases). The CDR3 spans 13 residues. Germline V gene data show CDR1 as SQVTM and CDR2 as ANQGSEA. Trimming cost V 7 bases and J 1 base, with 13 bases left between them. Here the CDR3 DNA reads TGCAGCGGTGGACAGCGCCAGAACACTGAAGCTTTCTTT. Translation gives CSGGQRQNTEAFF.

The rearrangement joins TRBV4-1 to TRBJ2-2; D unresolved. The germline V gene encodes CDR1 MGHRA and CDR2 YSYEKL. Trimming stripped 1 base from V and 4 bases from J, with 10 bases between. This CDR3 has 15 residues. CDR3 bases: TGCGCCAGCAGCCAAGCTCCGGGCCGCACCGGGGAGCTGTTTTTT. Translating it yields CASSQAPGRTGELFF.

Here the CDR3 DNA reads TGTGCCAGCCTGCAGCGAGGTTTTGCTCCGAAGTACGTC. Amino acid sequence: CASLQRGFAPKYV. This chain uses TRBV2 with TRBJ2-7; no firm D call. The length of the CDR3 is 13 residues. Germline CDR1 is SNHLY and CDR2 is FYNNEI. The V end lost 8 bases, the J end lost 11 bases, and 22 bases lay between the germline ends.

This clone was seen a handful of times. The genes are TRBV7-2 and TRBJ2-3, with 10 positions matching TRBD2. The V and J ends lost 2 bases and 3 bases, in that order; junction bases with no gene match: 8. This CDR3 contains 17 residues. Germline assignment: CDR1 SGHTA and CDR2 FQGNSA. The CDR3 region has the DNA TGTGCCAGCAGCTTACGGGCTAGCGGGAGCCGAACAGATACGCAGTATTTT. This translates into CASSLRASGSRTDTQYF.

The table lists this clone with a few counts. The chain joins TRBV29-1 to TRBJ2-7; the match to TRBD2 covers 9 bases. Looked up from germline, CDR1 is SQVTM and CDR2 is ANQGSEA. With V trimmed by 3 bases and J by 0 bases, 9 bases remained unmatched. The CDR3 extends over 16 amino acids. CDR3 sequence reads: CSVDPPSGASSYEQYV. In nucleotides, the CDR3 is TGCAGCGTTGACCCGCCTAGCGGGGCAAGCTCCTACGAGCAGTACGTC.

This clone has a handful of counts. The CDR3 is CASRPGTGALSPLHF. Here the CDR3 DNA reads TGTGCCAGCAGACCCGGGACAGGGGCTCTTTCACCCCTCCACTTT. The chain joins TRBV28 to TRBJ1-6; 10 bases match TRBD1. The CDR3 has 15 residues. The V gene end was trimmed by 6 bases and the J gene end by 9 bases; junction bases not matched to a gene: 8. The V gene's germline CDR1 is MDHEN and CDR2 SYDVKM.